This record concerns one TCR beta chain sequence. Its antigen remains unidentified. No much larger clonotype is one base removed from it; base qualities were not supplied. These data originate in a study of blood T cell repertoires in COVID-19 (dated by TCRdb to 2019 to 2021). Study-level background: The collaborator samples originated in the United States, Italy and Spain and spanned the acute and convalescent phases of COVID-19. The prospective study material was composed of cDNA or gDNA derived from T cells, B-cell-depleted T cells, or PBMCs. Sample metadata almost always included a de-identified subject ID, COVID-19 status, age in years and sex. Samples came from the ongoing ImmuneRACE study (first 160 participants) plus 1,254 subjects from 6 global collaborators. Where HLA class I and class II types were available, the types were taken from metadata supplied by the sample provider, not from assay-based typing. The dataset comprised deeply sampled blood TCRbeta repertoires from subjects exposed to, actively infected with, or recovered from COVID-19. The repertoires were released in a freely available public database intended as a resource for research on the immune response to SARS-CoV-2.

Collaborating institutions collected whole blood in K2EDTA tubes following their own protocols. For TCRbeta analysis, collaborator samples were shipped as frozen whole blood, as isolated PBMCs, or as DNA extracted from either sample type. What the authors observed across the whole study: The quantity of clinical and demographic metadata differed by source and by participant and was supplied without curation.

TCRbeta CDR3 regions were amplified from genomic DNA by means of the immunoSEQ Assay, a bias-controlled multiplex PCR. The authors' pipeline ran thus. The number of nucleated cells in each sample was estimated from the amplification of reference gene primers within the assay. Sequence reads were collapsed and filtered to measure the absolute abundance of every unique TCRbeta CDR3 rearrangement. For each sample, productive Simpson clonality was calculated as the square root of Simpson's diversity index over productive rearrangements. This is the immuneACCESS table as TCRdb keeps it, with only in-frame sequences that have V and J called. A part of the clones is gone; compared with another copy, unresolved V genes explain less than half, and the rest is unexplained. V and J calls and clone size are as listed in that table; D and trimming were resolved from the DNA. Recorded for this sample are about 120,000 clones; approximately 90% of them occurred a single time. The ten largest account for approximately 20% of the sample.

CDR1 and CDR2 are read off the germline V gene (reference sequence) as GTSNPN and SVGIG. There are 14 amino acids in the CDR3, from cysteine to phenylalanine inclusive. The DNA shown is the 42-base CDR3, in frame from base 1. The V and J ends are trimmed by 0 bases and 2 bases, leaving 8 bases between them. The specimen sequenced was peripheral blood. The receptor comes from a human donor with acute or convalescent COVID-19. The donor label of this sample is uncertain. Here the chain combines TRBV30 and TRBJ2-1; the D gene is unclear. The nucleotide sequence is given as TGTGCCTGGAGTGTGGGTGGAGCCTACAATGAGCAGTTCTTC. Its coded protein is CAWSVGGAYNEQFF.